The rows below give T cell receptor beta chains drawn from one sample of a study of siplizumab effects on memory and regulatory T cells. Data came from immunoSEQ multiplex PCR; TCRdb stores just in-frame clones and leaves some out. The repertoire holds over 70,000 clones, with around 90% as singletons. The sequencing sample was made of CD4+ T cells sorted from blood. Receptors originate from a human donor in good health. The CDR3 runs from the conserved cysteine through the conserved F or W. D genes are given only for firm matches. Not all rows give a size; the values are once, few, many and, for expanded clones, a class.

NA,NA,TRBV11-3,TRBJ2-7,TGTGCCAGCAGCTTTTCGGGCAGGAACACCTACGAGCAGTACTTC,CASSFSGRNTYEQYF
NA,NA,TRBV5-1,TRBJ2-6,TGCGCCAGCAGCCCGGACCCGTCCCCTCTCTCTGGGGCCAACGTCCTGACTTTC,CASSPDPSPLSGANVLTF
NA,NA,TRBV7-7,TRBJ2-1,TGTGCTAGCAGCGCGAGCTACGGGACAAACTACAATGAGCAGTTCTTC,CASSASYGTNYNEQFF
NA,NA,TRBV5-4,TRBJ2-5,TGTGCCAGCAGCTTTGCAGAGACCCAGTACTTC,CASSFAETQYF
once,TRBD2,TRBV30,TRBJ2-5,TGTGCCTGGAGCTCCGTAGCGGGAGGGCTCCAAGAGACCCAGTACTTC,CAWSSVAGGLQETQYF
NA,TRBD2,TRBV4-2,TRBJ2-1,TGTGCCAGCAGCCAAGATCCCCTAGCGGTACTCTACAATGAGCAGTTCTTC,CASSQDPLAVLYNEQFF
NA,NA,TRBV11-1,TRBJ2-3,TGTGCCAGCAGCCCGCCCCCCGAAGGCACAGATACGCAGTATTTT,CASSPPPEGTDTQYF
NA,TRBD2,TRBV7-8,TRBJ2-2,TGTGCCAGCAGCTTAAGGGTAGTGAGGACTAGCGGAGCTTCGAACACCGGGGAGCTGTTTTTT,CASSLRVVRTSGASNTGELFF
NA,TRBD1,TRBV7-2,TRBJ1-5,TGTGCCAGCAGCGGCCGGACAGGGGGCAATCAGCCCCAGCATTTT,CASSGRTGGNQPQHF
NA,TRBD2,TRBV11-2,TRBJ2-1,TGTGCCAGCAGCTTATATGGATCCCCGGGACTAGCGGGATACAATGAGCAGTTCTTC,CASSLYGSPGLAGYNEQFF
NA,NA,TRBV7-3,TRBJ2-5,TGTGCCAGCAGTCCCGGGACCCCGGGGACCCAGTACTTC,CASSPGTPGTQYF
NA,TRBD1,TRBV27,TRBJ2-5,TGTGCCAGCAGATCACATCGACAGGGGAGGTACGGGGAGACCCAGTACTTC,CASRSHRQGRYGETQYF
NA,NA,TRBV21-1,TRBJ2-1,TGTGCCAGCAGCAAAGTGGAACTCCCCGGGGGTCATGAGCAGTTCTTC,CASSKVELPGGHEQFF
once,NA,TRBV9,TRBJ2-1,TGTGCCAGCAGCGTAGTGGGGACTGGGGGCTACCAGCTCTCCTACAATGAGCAGTTCTTC,CASSVVGTGGYQLSYNEQFF
NA,NA,TRBV6-6,TRBJ2-3,TGTGCCAGCTCCAGGGGGAGGGGGACAGATACGCAGTATTTT,CASSRGRGTDTQYF
NA,TRBD1,TRBV6-6,TRBJ1-4,TGTGCCAGCAGTTCAGAGGGGGCTGGGGAAAAACTGTTTTTT,CASSSEGAGEKLFF
few,NA,TRBV5-6,TRBJ1-1,TGTGCCAGCAGCTGCACTGAAGCTTTCTTT,CASSCTEAFF
NA,NA,TRBV6-5,TRBJ2-3,TGTGCCAGCAGCCGGCGGGACTTGGGCACAGATACGCAGTATTTT,CASSRRDLGTDTQYF
NA,TRBD1,TRBV4-3,TRBJ2-7,TGCGCCAGCAGCCAAGAGGGACAGGGTCGCTACGAGCAGTACTTC,CASSQEGQGRYEQYF
NA,NA,TRBV6-5,TRBJ2-5,TGTGCCAGCAGTTACTCTCGAGAGACCCAGTACTTC,CASSYSRETQYF
NA,NA,TRBV7-2,TRBJ2-2,TGTGCCAGCAGCTTCATTATCGGAACAACGGCCGACGGGGAGCTGTTTTTT,CASSFIIGTTADGELFF
once,NA,TRBV19,TRBJ2-7,TGTGCCAGTAGTCACGACTACGAGCAGTACTTC,CASSHDYEQYF
NA,TRBD1,TRBV7-3,TRBJ1-1,TGTGCCAGCAGCTTGACAGGGTTGGACACTGAAGCTTTCTTT,CASSLTGLDTEAFF
NA,TRBD2,TRBV14,TRBJ2-5,TGTGCCAGCAGCCAAGTCACACCCGGGACTAGCGGGGGCTGGACCCAGTACTTC,CASSQVTPGTSGGWTQYF
NA,NA,TRBV5-6,TRBJ2-2,TGTGCCAGCAGATCACGGGGGCGCCGGAACACCGGGGAGCTGTTTTTT,CASRSRGRRNTGELFF
once,TRBD1,TRBV7-2,TRBJ2-7,TGTGCCAGCAGCTTAAGAACCGGGACAGGGATGGGTGAGCAGTACTTC,CASSLRTGTGMGEQYF
few,NA,TRBV27,TRBJ1-1,TGTGCCAGCAGCTCAGGGAAGGGGGGGTACACTGAAGCTTTCTTT,CASSSGKGGYTEAFF
NA,NA,TRBV21-1,TRBJ2-7,TGTGCCAGCAGCAAAAATGAACGGGGGCTGGGATACTACGAGCAGTACTTC,CASSKNERGLGYYEQYF
NA,NA,TRBV9,TRBJ2-3,TGTGCCAGCAGCCAGACCGGGACTTCCACAGATACGCAGTATTTT,CASSQTGTSTDTQYF
NA,NA,TRBV19,TRBJ1-5,TGTGCCAGTAGCGAAGGTAGGGTCAATCAGCCCCAGCATTTT,CASSEGRVNQPQHF
NA,NA,TRBV29-1,TRBJ2-3,TGCAGCGTTGACGGGAAGGGCACAGATACGCAGTATTTT,CSVDGKGTDTQYF
NA,TRBD1,TRBV4-1,TRBJ2-7,TGCGCCAGCAGCCAAGATTTACAGGGGGCATACGAGCAGTACTTC,CASSQDLQGAYEQYF
NA,NA,TRBV21-1,TRBJ1-1,TGTGCCAGCAGCAAAGCGCTACATGAGGTAATGCCGAACACTGAAGCTTTCTTT,CASSKALHEVMPNTEAFF
NA,NA,TRBV2,TRBJ2-4,TGTGCCAGCAGTTGGACTCTAGCCAAAAACATTCAGTACTTC,CASSWTLAKNIQYF
NA,NA,TRBV11-3,TRBJ2-3,TGTGCCAGCAGCCCGCCGGGACAAGCAGCCGATACGCAGTATTTT,CASSPPGQAADTQYF
NA,NA,TRBV7-3,TRBJ2-1,TGTGCCAGCAGCCCGAATGGCAATGAGCAGTTCTTC,CASSPNGNEQFF
NA,TRBD2,TRBV28,TRBJ2-1,TGTGCCAGCTCCCGACTAGCGTTCCATGAGGAGCAGTTCTTC,CASSRLAFHEEQFF
NA,NA,TRBV4-1,TRBJ1-6,TGCGCCTCCACCCGCGGAGGGCTAACCTATAATTCACCCCTCCACTTT,CASTRGGLTYNSPLHF
few,TRBD1,TRBV28,TRBJ1-1,TGTGCCAGCAGCCCAAAGGGACAGGGGACTGCTTTCTTT,CASSPKGQGTAFF
NA,NA,TRBV10-3,TRBJ2-3,TGTGCCACCCGGGACACGGGCACAGATACGCAGTATTTT,CATRDTGTDTQYF
NA,NA,TRBV5-1,TRBJ2-7,TGCGCCAGCAGCCGGAGGGACGGCTCCTACGAGCAGTACTTC,CASSRRDGSYEQYF
NA,TRBD2,TRBV18,TRBJ2-6,TGTGCCAGCTCACCACCGGGGAGGGACTCTGGGGCCAACGTCCTGACTTTC,CASSPPGRDSGANVLTF
NA,NA,TRBV29-1,TRBJ1-1,TGCAGCGCAGGGATGGGGGTGAACACTGAAGCTTTCTTT,CSAGMGVNTEAFF
NA,NA,TRBV6-5,TRBJ1-4,TGTGCCAGCAGCCCCGACAGGCGGCCTGAAAAACTGTTTTTT,CASSPDRRPEKLFF
NA,NA,TRBV5-1,TRBJ1-1,TGCGCCAGCAGCTTGAGCAATGCAGGGGAGAACACTGAAGCTTTCTTT,CASSLSNAGENTEAFF
NA,NA,TRBV9,TRBJ2-2,TGTGCCAGCAGCGTAGATTCTGGGGCTCGGTCCGGGGAGCTGTTTTTT,CASSVDSGARSGELFF
NA,NA,TRBV6-1,TRBJ1-5,TGTGCCAGCAGTGAGGTCATTAGCAATCAGCCCCAGCATTTT,CASSEVISNQPQHF
NA,TRBD2,TRBV7-6,TRBJ2-3,TGTGCCAGCAGCTTAGAGGTGCTAGCGGTTTACCCCACAGATACGCAGTATTTT,CASSLEVLAVYPTDTQYF
NA,NA,TRBV4-1,TRBJ2-1,TGCGCCAGCAGCCAAGTCGGGTTCGGGTATGAGCAGTTCTTC,CASSQVGFGYEQFF